This entry features one TCR beta chain sequence. This sample is part of a study of T cell changes during pregnancy in multiple sclerosis. The method was immunoSEQ multiplex PCR; TCRdb's version includes in-frame clones alone and lacks a portion of them. The table includes roughly 48,000 clones, just over 85% detected once. This CDR3 contains 12 residues. V lost 2 bases, J lost 8 bases, and 10 bases lay in between. Germline V gene sequence: CDR1 SGDLS, CDR2 YYNGEE. The source was CD4+ T cells from peripheral blood mononuclear cells, collected in the second trimester of pregnancy. The chain is built from TRBV9 and TRBJ1-2; weak D call: TRBD1 (6 bases). This TCR was sampled from a female donor with multiple sclerosis, enrolled in a pregnancy study. The CDR3 is CASSVLGQGYTF. DNA of the CDR3: TGTGCCAGCAGCGTCCTAGGACAGGGCTACACCTTC.